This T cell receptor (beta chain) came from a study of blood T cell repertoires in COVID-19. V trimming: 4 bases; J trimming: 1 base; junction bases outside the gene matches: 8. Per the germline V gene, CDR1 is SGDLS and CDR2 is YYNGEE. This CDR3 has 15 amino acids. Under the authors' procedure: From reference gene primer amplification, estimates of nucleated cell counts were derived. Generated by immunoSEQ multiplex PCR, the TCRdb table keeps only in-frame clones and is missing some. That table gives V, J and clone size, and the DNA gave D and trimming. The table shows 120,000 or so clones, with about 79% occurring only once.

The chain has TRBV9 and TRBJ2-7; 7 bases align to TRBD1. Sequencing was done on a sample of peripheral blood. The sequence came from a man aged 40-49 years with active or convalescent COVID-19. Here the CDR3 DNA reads TGTGCCAGCAGCTTTCGACAGGGACCATCCTACGAGCAGTACTTC. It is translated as CASSFRQGPSYEQYF.